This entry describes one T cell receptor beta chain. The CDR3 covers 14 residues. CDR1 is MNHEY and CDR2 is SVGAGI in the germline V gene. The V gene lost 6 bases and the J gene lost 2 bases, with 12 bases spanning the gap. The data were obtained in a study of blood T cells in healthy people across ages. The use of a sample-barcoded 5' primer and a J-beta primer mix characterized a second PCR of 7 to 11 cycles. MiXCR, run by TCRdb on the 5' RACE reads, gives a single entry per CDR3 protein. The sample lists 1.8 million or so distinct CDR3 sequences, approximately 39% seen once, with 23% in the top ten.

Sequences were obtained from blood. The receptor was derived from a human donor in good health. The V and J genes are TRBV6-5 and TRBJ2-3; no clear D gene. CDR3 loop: CASRLNLNTDTQYF. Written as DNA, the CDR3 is TGTGCCAGCAGACTTAACCTTAACACAGATACGCAGTATTTT.